This T cell receptor beta chain was captured in a study of cytomegalovirus exposure and HLA in healthy donors. Overall study context: Of several hundred genotyped donors, 80% to 85% grouped in the Caucasian-associated ancestry cluster. General study results and limits: A later analysis found that most CMV-associated TCR beta chains appeared HLA-restricted. V- and J-gene trimming of TCR beta was linked (in a later analysis) to a missense DCLRE1C variant. At a 0.05 false discovery rate, a later analysis found about 17,000 TCR beta sequences to be associated with HLA alleles.

V gave up 4 bases and J gave up 1 base, with 13 bases separating them. The germline V gene has CDR1 LGHNA and CDR2 YNFKEQ. This CDR3 has 16 residues. On this clone itself: Antigen unknown.

The PCR ran on 60 Vbeta and 13 Jbeta primers. TCRdb's table, derived via immunoSEQ multiplex PCR, lists solely in-frame clones and lacks some. The repertoire includes about 88,000 clones, roughly 69% of them detected once, and approximately 2.9% sits in the top ten. The material sequenced was PBMCs. The chain employs TRBV4-2 and TRBJ2-2; tentative D call: TRBD2 (7 bases). The origin of this receptor is a man aged 50 to 60 in good health and CMV-seronegative. The chain's CDR3 is CASSPHGGQNTGELFF. The CDR3 DNA reads TGTGCCAGCAGCCCCCACGGGGGGCAGAACACCGGGGAGCTGTTTTTT.